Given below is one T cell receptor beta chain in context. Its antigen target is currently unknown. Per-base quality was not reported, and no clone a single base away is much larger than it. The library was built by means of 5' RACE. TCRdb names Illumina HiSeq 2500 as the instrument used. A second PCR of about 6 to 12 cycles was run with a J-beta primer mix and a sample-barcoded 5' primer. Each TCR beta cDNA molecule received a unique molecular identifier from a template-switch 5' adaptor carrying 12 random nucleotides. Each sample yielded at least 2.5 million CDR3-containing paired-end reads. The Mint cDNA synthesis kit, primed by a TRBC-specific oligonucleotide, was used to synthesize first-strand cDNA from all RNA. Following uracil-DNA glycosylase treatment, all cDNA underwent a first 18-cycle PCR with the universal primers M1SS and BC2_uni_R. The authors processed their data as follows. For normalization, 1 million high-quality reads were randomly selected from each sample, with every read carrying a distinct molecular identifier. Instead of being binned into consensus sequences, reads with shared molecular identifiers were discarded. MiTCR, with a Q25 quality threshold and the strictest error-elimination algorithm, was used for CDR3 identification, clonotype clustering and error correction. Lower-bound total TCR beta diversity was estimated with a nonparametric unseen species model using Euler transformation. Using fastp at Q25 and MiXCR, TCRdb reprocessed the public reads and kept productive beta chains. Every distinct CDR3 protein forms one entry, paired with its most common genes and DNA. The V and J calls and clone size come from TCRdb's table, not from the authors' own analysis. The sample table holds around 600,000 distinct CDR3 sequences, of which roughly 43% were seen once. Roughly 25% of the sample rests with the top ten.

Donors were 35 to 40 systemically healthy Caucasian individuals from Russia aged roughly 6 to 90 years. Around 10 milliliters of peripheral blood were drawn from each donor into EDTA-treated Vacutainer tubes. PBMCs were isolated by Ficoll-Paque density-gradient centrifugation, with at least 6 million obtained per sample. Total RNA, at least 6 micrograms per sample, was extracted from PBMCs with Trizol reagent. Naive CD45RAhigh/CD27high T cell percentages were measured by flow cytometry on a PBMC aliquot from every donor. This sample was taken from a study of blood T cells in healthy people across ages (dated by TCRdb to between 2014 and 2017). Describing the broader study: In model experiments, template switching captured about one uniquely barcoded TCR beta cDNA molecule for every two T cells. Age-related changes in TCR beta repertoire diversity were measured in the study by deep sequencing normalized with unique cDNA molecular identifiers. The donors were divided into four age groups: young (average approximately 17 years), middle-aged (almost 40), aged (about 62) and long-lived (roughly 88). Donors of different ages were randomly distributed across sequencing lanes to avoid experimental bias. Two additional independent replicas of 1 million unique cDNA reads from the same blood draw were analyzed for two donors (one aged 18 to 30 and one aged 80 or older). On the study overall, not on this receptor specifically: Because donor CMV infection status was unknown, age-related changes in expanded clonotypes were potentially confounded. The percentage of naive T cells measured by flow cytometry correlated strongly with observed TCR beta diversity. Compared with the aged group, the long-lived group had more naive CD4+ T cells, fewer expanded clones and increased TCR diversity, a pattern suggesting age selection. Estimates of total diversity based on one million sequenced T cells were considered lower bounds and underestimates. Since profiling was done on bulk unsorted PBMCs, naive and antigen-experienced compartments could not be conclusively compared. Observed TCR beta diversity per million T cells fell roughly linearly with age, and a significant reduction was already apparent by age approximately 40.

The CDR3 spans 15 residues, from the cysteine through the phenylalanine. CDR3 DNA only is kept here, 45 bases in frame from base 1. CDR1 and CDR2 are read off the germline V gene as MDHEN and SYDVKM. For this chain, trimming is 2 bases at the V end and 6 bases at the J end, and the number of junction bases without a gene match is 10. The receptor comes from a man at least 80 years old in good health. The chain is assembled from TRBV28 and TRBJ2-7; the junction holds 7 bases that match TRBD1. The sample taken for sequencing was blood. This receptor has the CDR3 CASSLPGTERSEQYF. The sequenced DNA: TGTGCCAGCAGTTTACCTGGGACAGAAAGAAGCGAGCAGTACTTC.